This T cell receptor delta chain was sequenced in a study of γδ T cells in repeated Plasmodium falciparum infection. Study summary: Donors were malaria-exposed Malian children or age- and gender-matched Australian children. Each infection was followed by sampling at 21 days, plus baseline and some pre-infection draws.

Flow sorting of PBMC yielded separate Vgamma9/Vdelta2+ and Vdelta2-negative gammadelta T cell populations for bulk repertoire analysis. TCRdb re-called clones from the multiplex PCR reads via CATT. The table lists about 93,000 delta-chain clones, roughly 0.9% of them singletons. CDR1 and CDR2 (germline): TSWWSYY, QGS. The CDR3 sequence is 18 residues long. Notes on this clone: TCRdb attributes to this sequence the protein of a much larger clone, which differs from the DNA translation at residue 17; a read error is likely, and the protein displayed is translated from the DNA.

This clonotype was obtained from a pool of human donors (malaria-infected and uninfected, not separated). The V gene is given as TRDV1, and no J gene call is available; the D call of TRDD3 is as the table states it, not checked on the DNA. The sequenced sample was gamma-delta T cells from blood. CDR3 nucleotide sequence: TGTGCTCTTGGCTGGGGGATACACCACTCCCCACACACCGATAAACTCACCTTT. Residues: CALGWGIHHSPHTDKLTF.